This entry is about one T cell receptor beta chain. The antigen remains unidentified. This sample was taken from a study of OX40 agonist ivuxolimab in advanced cancers. Study details: Intravenous ivuxolimab was administered to patients every 2 weeks at 0.01 to 10 mg/kg. People who had prior anti-PD-1, anti-PD-L1 or anti-CTLA-4 therapy could take part, and around 40% had some. Study results and limitations: The expanded peripheral T cells' antigen specificity was not determined.

Profiled with immunoSEQ multiplex PCR; TCRdb holds only in-frame clones, not every one. The sample has about 100,000 clones; around 95% are singletons. Germline trimming cut 4 bases from V and 6 bases from J; bases unmatched to any gene: 3. From germline, CDR1 is SGHDT and CDR2 YYEEEE. CDR3 size: 13 residues. This TCR was recovered from an adult with an advanced solid tumor such as melanoma, head and neck, liver or kidney cancer. This rearrangement joins TRBV5-6 to TRBJ1-2, with TRBD1 matching 10 bases. Sequencing used CD4+ or CD8+ T cells sorted from blood, obtained in a trial of the OX40 agonist ivuxolimab. The CDR3 DNA reads as TGTGCCAGCAGCACCGGGACAGGGGATGGCTACACCTTC. It codes for CASSTGTGDGYTF.